The source of this TCR beta chain is a study of blood T cell repertoires in COVID-19. The overall study: Samples representing acute and convalescent COVID-19 were sourced from the United States, Italy and Spain.

Germline assignment: CDR1 MNHEY and CDR2 SMNVEV (reference sequence). The CDR3 is 15 amino acids. Trimming cost V 2 bases and J 0 bases, with 11 bases left between them. Per the study methods: Reference gene primer amplification yielded estimated nucleated cell counts. Some clones are missing from TCRdb's copy, which holds only in-frame ones; the method was immunoSEQ multiplex PCR. V and J calls and clone size follow that table, whereas D and trimming were derived from the DNA. The sample records 350,000 to 450,000 clones, 80% to 90% being singletons. Sequenced sample: peripheral blood. The rearrangement uses TRBV27 and TRBJ2-7, with D possibly being TRBD2 (6 bases). The receptor's source is a man in his forties or fifties with acute or convalescent COVID-19. The CDR3 reads CASSLGAGNSYEQYF. CDR3 bases: TGTGCCAGCAGTTTAGGGGCGGGAAACTCCTACGAGCAGTACTTC.